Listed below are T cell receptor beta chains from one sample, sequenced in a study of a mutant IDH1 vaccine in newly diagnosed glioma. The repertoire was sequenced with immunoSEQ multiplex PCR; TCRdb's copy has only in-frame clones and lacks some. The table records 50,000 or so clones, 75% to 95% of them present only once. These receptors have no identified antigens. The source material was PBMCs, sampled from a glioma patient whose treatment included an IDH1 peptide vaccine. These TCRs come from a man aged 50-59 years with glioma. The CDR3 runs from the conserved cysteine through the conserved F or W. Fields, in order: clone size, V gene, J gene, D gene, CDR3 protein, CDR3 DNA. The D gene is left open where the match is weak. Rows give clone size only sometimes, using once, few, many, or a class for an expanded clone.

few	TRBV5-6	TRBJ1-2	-	CASSFGPRGDGYTF	TGTGCCAGCAGCTTCGGGCCCCGAGGGGATGGCTACACCTTC
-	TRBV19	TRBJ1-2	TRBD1	CASRRGLNYGYTF	TGTGCCAGTAGAAGGGGGCTAAACTATGGCTACACCTTC
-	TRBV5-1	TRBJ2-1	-	CASAEQGVTYNEQFF	TGCGCCAGCGCTGAACAGGGAGTCACCTACAATGAGCAGTTCTTC
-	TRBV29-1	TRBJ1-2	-	CSALGGTGYGYTF	TGCAGCGCCCTCGGGGGGACGGGATATGGCTACACCTTC
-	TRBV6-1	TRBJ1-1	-	CASNPGEPEAFF	TGTGCCAGCAACCCAGGGGAGCCTGAAGCTTTCTTT
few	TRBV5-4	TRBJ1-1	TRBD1	CASSLPEGTGVAFF	TGTGCCAGCAGCTTACCGGAGGGGACAGGGGTAGCTTTCTTT
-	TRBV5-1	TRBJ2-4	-	CASTWGQTSRLDIQYF	TGCGCCAGCACCTGGGGTCAGACCAGTAGGTTAGACATTCAGTACTTC
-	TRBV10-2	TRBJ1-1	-	CASSGQTNTEAFF	TGCGCCAGCAGCGGACAGACGAACACTGAAGCTTTCTTT
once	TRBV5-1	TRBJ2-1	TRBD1	CASSMPTGGSYNEQFF	TGCGCCAGCAGCATGCCGACAGGGGGCTCCTACAATGAGCAGTTCTTC
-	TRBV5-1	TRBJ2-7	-	CASSPGAFSYEQYF	TGCGCCAGCAGCCCCGGGGCGTTCTCCTACGAGCAGTACTTC
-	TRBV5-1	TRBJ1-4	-	CASSLEARGSTQGKLFF	TGCGCCAGCAGCTTGGAGGCCCGTGGCAGTACCCAAGGGAAACTGTTTTTT
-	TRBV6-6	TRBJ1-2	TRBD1	CASSPFGTGGNYGYTF	TGTGCCAGCAGCCCCTTCGGGACAGGGGGCAATTATGGCTACACCTTC
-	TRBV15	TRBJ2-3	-	CATSPRLTVTDTQYF	TGTGCCACCAGCCCCCGACTGACCGTCACAGATACGCAGTATTTT
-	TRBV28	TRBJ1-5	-	CASSLVNRAEQPQHF	TGTGCCAGCAGTTTGGTGAACAGGGCTGAGCAGCCCCAGCATTTT
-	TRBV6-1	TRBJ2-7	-	CASSEAAGIYEQYF	TGTGCCAGCAGTGAAGCGGCGGGTATCTACGAGCAGTACTTC
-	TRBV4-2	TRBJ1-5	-	CASSQATGGNQPQHF	TGTGCCAGCAGCCAAGCAACGGGAGGGAATCAGCCCCAGCATTTT
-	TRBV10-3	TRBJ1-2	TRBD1	CAISLGDRGSYGYTF	TGTGCCATCAGTCTAGGGGACAGGGGCAGCTATGGCTACACCTTC